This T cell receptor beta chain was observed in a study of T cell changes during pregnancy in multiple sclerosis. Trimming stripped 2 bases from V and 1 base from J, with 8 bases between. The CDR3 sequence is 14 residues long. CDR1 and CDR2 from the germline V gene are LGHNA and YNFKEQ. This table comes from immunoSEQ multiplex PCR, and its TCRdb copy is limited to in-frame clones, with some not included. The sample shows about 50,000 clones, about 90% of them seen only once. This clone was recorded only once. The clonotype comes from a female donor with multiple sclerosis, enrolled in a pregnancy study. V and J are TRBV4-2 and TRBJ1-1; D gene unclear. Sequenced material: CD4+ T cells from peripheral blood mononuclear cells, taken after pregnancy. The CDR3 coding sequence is TGTGCCAGCAGCCAAACCCGCAGGAACACTGAAGCTTTCTTT. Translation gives CASSQTRRNTEAFF.